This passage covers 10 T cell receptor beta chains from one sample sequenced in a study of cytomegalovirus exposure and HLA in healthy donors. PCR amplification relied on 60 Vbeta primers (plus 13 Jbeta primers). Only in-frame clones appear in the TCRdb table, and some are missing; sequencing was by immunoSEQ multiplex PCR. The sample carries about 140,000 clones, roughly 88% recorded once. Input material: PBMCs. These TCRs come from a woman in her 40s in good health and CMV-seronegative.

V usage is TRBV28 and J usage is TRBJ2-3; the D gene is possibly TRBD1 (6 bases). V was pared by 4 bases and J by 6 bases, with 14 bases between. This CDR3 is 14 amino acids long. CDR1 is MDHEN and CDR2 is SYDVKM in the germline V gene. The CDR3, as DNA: TGTGCCAGCAGTTCCCTTTCTAGGGGGGATACGCAGTATTTT. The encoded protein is CASSSLSRGDTQYF. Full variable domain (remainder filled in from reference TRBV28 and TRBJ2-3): DVKVTQSSRYLVKRTGEKVFLECVQDMDHENMFWYRQDPGLGLRLIYFSYDVKMKEKGDIPEGYSVSREKKERFSLILESASTNQTSMYLCASSSLSRGDTQYFGPGTRLTVL.

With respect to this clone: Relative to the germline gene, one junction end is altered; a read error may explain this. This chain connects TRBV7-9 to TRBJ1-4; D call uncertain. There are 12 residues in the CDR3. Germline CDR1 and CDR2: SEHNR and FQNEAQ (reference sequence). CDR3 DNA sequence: TGTTCCAGCAGGAGATCTAATGAAAAACTGTTTTTT. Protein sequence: CSSRRSNEKLFF.

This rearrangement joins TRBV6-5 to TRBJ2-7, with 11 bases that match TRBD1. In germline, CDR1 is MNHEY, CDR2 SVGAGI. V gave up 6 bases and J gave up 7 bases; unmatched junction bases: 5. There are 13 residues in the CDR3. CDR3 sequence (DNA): TGTGCCAGCAGGGGACAGGGGGTCGGGGAGCAGTACTTC. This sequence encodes CASRGQGVGEQYF.

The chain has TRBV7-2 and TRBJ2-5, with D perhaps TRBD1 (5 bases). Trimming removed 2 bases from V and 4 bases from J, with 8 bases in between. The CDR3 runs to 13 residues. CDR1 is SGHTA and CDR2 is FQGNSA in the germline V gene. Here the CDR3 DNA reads TGTGCCAGCAGCTTAAGGCAGGGAGAGACCCAGTACTTC. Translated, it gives CASSLRQGETQYF.

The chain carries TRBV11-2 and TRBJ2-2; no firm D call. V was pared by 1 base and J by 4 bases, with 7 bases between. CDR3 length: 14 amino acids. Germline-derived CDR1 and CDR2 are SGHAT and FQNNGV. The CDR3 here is CASSLGRVTGELFF. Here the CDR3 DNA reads TGTGCCAGCAGCTTAGGTCGAGTCACCGGGGAGCTGTTTTTT. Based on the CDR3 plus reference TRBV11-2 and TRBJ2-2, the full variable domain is EAGVAQSPRYKIIEKRQSVAFWCNPISGHATLYWYQQILGQGPKLLIQFQNNGVVDDSQLPKDRFSAERLKGVDSTLKIQPAKLEDSAVYLCASSLGRVTGELFFGEGSRLTVL.

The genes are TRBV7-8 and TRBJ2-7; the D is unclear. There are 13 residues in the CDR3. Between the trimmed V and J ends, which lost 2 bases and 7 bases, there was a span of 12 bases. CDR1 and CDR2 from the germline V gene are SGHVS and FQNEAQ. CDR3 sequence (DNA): TGTGCCAGCAGCTTATGGAACAGATGGGAGCAGTACTTC. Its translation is CASSLWNRWEQYF.

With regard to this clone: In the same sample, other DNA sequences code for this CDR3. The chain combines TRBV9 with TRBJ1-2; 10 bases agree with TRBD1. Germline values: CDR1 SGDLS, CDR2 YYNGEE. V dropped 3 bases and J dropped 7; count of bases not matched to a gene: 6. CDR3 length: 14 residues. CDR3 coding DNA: TGTGCCAGCAGCGCGGCCGGGACAGGGGTTGGCTACACCTTC. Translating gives CASSAAGTGVGYTF.

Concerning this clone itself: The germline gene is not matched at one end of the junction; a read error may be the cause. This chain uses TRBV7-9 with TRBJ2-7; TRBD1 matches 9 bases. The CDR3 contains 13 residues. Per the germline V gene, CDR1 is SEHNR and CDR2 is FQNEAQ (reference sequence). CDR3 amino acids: CSSSTGTGSEQYF. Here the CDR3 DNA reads TGTTCCAGCAGCACCGGGACAGGGAGCGAGCAGTACTTC.

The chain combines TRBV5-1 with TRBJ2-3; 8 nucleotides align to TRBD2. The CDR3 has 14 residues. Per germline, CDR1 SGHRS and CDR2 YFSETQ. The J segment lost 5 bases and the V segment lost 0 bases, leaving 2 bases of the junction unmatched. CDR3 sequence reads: CASSLELAVDTQYF. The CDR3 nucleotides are TGCGCCAGCAGCTTGGAACTAGCGGTAGATACGCAGTATTTT.

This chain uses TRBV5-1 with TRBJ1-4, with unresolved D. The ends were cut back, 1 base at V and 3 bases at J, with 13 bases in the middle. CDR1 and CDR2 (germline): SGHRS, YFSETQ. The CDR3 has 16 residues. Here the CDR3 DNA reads TGCGCCAGCAGCTTGATTGGCCTAGGAGCTAATGAAAAACTGTTTTTT. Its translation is CASSLIGLGANEKLFF.